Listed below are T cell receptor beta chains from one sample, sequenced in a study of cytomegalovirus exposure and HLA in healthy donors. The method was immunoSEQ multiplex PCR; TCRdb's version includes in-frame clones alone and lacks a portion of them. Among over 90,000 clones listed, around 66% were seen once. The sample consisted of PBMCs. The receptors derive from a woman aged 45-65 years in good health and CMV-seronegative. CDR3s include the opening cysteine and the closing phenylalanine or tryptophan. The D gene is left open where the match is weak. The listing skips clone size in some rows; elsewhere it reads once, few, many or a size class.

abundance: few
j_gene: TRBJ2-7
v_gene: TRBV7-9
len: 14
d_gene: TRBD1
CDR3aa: CASSPGQGEYEQYF

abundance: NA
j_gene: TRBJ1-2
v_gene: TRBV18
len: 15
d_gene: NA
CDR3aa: CASSPRGINHYGYTF

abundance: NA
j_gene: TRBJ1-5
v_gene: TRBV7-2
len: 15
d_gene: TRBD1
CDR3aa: CASSLVSGGDQPQHF

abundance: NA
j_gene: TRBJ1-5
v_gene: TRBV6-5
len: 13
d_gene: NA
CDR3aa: CASTSGLNQPQHF

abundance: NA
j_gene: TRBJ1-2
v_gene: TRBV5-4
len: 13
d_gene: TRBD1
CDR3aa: CASSETGGHDYTF

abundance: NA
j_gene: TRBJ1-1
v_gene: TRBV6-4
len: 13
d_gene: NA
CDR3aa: CASSATQNTEAFF

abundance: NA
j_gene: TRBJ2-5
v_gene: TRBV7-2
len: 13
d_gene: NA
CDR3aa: CASSYQGQETQYF

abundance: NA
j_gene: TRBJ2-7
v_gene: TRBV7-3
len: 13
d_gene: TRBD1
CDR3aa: CASSSRQGSFIDF

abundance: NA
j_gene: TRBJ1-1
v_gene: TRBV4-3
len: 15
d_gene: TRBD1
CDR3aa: CASSRGQGLLTEAFF

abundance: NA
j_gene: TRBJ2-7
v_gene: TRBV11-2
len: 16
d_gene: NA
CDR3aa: CASSLEGGSIVYEQYF

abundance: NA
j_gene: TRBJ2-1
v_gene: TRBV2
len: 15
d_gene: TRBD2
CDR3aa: CARGGAGGLNNEQFF

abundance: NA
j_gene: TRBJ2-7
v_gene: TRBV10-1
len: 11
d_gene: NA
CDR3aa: CASRSGDEQYF

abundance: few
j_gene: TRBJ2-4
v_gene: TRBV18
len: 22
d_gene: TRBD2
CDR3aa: CASSPGRGLLAGDILAKNIQYF

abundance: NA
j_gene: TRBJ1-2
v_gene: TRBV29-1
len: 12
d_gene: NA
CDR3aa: CSGDSLTNGYTF

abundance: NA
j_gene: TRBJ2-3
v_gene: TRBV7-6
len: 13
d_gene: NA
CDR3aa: CASSNNPPDTQYF

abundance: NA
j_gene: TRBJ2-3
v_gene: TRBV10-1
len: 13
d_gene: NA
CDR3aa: CASSAIPRSTQYF

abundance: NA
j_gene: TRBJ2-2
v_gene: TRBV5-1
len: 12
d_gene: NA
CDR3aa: CASSLYSGELFF

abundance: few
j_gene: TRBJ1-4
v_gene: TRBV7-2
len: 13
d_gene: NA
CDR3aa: CASSLNSGGKLFF

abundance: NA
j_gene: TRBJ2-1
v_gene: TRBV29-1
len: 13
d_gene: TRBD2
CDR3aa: CSGTGGRAEEQFF

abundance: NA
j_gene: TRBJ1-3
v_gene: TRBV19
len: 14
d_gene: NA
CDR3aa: CASSTKSSGNTIYF

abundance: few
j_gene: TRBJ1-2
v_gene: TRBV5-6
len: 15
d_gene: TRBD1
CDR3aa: CASSFGRQGNHGYTF

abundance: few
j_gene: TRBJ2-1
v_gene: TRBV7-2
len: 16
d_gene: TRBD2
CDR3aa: CASRGGGTSGDHEQFF

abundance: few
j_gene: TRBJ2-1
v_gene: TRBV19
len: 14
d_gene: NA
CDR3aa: CASSYRGLYNEQFF

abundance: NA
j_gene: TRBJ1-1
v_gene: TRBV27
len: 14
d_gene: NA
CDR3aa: CASSLDRTNTEAFF

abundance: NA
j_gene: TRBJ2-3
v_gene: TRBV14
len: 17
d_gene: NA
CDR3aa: CASSPIHRDSYTDTQYF

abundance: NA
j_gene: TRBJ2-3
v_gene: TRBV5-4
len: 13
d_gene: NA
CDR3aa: CASSPGRADTQYF

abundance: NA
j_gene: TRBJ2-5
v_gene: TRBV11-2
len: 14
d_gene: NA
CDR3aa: CASSTGPGQETQYF

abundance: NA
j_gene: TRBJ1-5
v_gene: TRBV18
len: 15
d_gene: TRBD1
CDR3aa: CASSPGTGVDQPQHF

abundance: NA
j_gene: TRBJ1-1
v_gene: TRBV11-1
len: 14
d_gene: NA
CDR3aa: CASSLVGEHTEAFF